The following is a T cell receptor (beta chain) sequence with its context. No antigen is known for it. V lost 0 bases and J lost 6, with 6 bases in between. Germline V gives CDR1 SGHDT, CDR2 YYEEEE. The CDR3 runs 13 residues. The source of the sample is a study of post-analysis software for immune sequencing data. Study-wide results and limits: Four or five TRBV segments were significantly more frequent in patients than in controls. TRBV5-6, TRBV5-1 and TRBV20-1 were among these segments.

Prepared TCR beta cDNA libraries contained unique molecular identifiers. TCRdb ran MiXCR on the PCR reads and lists one entry per CDR3 protein. This sample carries 430,000 or so distinct CDR3 sequences, 35% to 45% of them seen once, and the ten largest clones take 6% to 9%. The chain recombines TRBV5-6 with TRBJ1-4; D is ambiguous. The specimen was blood. The receptor comes from a girl aged 2 to 10 with multiple sclerosis. CDR3 loop: CASSLVGYEKLFF. CDR3 sequence (DNA): TGTGCCAGCAGCTTGGTTGGGTATGAAAAACTGTTTTTT. The full variable domain, with the rest looked up from reference TRBV5-6 and TRBJ1-4, is DAGVTQSPTHLIKTRGQQVTLRCSPKSGHDTVSWYQQALGQGPQFIFQYYEEEERQRGNFPDRFSGHQFPNYSSELNVNALLLGDSALYLCASSLVGYEKLFFGSGTQLSVL.